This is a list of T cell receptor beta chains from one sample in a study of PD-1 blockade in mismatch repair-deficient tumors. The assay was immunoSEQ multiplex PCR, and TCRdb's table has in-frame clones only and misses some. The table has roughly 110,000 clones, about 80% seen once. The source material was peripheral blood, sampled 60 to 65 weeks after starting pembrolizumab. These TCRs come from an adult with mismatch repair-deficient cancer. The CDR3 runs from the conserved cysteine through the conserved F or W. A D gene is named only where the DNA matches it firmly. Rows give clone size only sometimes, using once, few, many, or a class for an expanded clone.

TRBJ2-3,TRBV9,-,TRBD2,TGTGCCAGCAGCGTAGGGACTAGCGGGGTGGAATTCACAGATACGCAGTATTTT,CASSVGTSGVEFTDTQYF
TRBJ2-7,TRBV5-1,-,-,TGCGCCAGCAGCTTAAGACAGAAAGCCTACGAGCAGTACTTC,CASSLRQKAYEQYF
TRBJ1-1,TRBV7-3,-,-,TGTGCCAGCAGCTCAGGACAGTCGAACACTGAAGCTTTCTTT,CASSSGQSNTEAFF
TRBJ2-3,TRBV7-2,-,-,TGTGCCAGCAGCTTGATCGGGCGCACAGATACGCAGTATTTT,CASSLIGRTDTQYF
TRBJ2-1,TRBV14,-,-,TGTGCCAGCAGCCAGCTAGGCGGGGTCGTCGATGAGCAGTTCTTC,CASSQLGGVVDEQFF
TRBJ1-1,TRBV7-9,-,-,TGTGCCAGCAGCCAGGACACTTGGGTGGCTGAAGCTTTCTTT,CASSQDTWVAEAFF
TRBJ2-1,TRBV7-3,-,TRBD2,TGTGCCAGCAGCTTAGCGGGAGGGGTTGAGCAGTTCTTC,CASSLAGGVEQFF
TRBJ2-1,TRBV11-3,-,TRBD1,TGTGCCAGCAGCTTAGAGAGGACAGGGTACACCTGGGGGAATGAGCAGTTCTTC,CASSLERTGYTWGNEQFF
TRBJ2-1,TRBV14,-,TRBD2,TGTGCCAGCAGCCAAGATAGGGGGACTAGTCCCTGGGGCAGGGCCAATGAGCAGTTCTTC,CASSQDRGTSPWGRANEQFF
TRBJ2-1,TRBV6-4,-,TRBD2,TGTGCCAGCAGTACCCGGACTAGCGGGAGGTGTCCCCCTTGTCCGGATGAGCAGTTCTTC,CASSTRTSGRCPPCPDEQFF
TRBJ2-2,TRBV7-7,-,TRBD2,TGTGCTAGCAGCTTGGCGGGGGACACCGGGGAGCTGTTTTTT,CASSLAGDTGELFF
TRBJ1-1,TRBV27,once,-,TGTGCCAGCAGTCATACAGGGAACACTGAAGCTTTCTTT,CASSHTGNTEAFF
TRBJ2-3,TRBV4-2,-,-,TGTGCCAGCAGCCAACCCCAGGGGAAAGATACGCAGTATTTT,CASSQPQGKDTQYF
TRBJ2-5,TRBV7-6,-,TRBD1,TGTGCCAGCAGCCTCGACAGGGGACATGAGACCCAGTACTTC,CASSLDRGHETQYF
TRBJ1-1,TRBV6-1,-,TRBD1,TGTGCCAGCAGTGAATATCCAGGGGGCACTGAAGCTTTCTTT,CASSEYPGGTEAFF
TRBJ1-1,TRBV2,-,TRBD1,TGTGCCACCAAGACAGGGTGGACTGAAGCTTTCTTT,CATKTGWTEAFF
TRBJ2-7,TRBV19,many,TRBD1,TGTGCCAGTAGTAGCCGTACAGGGGAGAGCTACGAGCAGTACTTC,CASSSRTGESYEQYF
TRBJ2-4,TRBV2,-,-,TGTGCCAGCAGTGAAAAACGGCTCATTCAGTACTTC,CASSEKRLIQYF
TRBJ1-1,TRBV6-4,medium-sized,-,TGTGCCAGCAGTGACTCGAGCCTAACTGAAGCTTTCTTT,CASSDSSLTEAFF
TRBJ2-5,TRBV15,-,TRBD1,TGTGCCACCAGCAGAGCGAATACGGGACAGCAAGAGACCCAGTACTTC,CATSRANTGQQETQYF
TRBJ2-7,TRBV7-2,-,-,TGTGCCAGCAGTCCAGGGACCTACGAGCAGTACTTC,CASSPGTYEQYF
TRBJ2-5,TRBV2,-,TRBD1,TGTGCCAGCAGCCCGGGACAGGGGGGGAAAGAGACCCAGTACTTC,CASSPGQGGKETQYF
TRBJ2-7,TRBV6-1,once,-,TGTGCCAGCAGTGAATCGGAGCTTCTAGAGCAGTACTTC,CASSESELLEQYF
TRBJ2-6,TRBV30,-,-,TGTGCCTGGAGTCGAGGCAGGGGAAGCTCTGGGGCCAACGTCCTGACTTTC,CAWSRGRGSSGANVLTF